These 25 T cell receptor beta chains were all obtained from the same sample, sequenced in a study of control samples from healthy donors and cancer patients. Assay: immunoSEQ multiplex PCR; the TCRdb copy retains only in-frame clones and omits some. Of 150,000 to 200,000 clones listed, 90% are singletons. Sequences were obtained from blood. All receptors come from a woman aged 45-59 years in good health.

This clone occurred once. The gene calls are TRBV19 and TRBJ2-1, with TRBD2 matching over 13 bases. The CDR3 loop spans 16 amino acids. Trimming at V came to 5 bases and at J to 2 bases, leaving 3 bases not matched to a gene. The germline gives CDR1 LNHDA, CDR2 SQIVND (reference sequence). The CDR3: CASSSLAGGPYNEQFF. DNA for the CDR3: TGTGCCAGTAGTTCACTAGCGGGAGGGCCCTACAATGAGCAGTTCTTC.

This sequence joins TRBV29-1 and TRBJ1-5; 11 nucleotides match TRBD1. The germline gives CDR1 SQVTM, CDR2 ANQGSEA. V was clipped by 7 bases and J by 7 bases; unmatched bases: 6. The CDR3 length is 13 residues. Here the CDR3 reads CSAQRDRGQPQHF. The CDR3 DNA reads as TGCAGCGCCCAAAGGGACAGGGGGCAGCCCCAGCATTTT.

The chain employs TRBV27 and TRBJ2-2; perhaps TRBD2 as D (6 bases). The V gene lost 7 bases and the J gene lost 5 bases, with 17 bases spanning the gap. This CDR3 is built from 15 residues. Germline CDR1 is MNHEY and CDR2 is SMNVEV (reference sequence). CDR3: CASTPLGGVTGELFF. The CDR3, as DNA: TGTGCCAGCACTCCCCTCGGGGGAGTTACCGGGGAGCTGTTTTTT.

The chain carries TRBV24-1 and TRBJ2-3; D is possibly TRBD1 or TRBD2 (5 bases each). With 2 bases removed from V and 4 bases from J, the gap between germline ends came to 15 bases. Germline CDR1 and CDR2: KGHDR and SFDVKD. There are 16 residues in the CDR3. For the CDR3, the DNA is TGTGCCACCAGTGATTCGGGACGGGTGTTGTCAGATACGCAGTATTTT. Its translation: CATSDSGRVLSDTQYF.

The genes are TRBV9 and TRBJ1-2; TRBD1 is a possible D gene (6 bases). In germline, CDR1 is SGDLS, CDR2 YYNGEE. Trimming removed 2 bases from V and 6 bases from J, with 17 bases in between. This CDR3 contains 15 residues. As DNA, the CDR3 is TGTGCCAGCAGCGTCAGGCAGGGGCAAGGCGATGGCTACACCTTC. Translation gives CASSVRQGQGDGYTF.

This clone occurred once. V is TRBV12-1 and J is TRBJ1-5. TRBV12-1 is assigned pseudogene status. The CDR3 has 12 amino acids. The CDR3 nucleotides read TGTGCCAGCAGCGATGAACCGGGGCCTGGGAATTTT. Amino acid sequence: CASSDEPGPGNF.

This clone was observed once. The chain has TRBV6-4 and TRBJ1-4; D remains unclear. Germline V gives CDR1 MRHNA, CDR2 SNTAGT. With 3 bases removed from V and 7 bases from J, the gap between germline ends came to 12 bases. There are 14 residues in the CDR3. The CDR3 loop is CASSEEAWGEKLFF. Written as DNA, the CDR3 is TGTGCCAGCAGTGAGGAGGCCTGGGGTGAAAAACTGTTTTTT.

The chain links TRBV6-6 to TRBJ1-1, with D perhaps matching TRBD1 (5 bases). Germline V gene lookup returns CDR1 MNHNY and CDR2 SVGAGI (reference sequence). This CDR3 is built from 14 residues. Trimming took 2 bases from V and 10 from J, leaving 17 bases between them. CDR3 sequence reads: CASSYDSSRPLAFF. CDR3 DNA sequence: TGTGCCAGCAGTTACGACAGTAGTCGCCCACTAGCTTTCTTT.

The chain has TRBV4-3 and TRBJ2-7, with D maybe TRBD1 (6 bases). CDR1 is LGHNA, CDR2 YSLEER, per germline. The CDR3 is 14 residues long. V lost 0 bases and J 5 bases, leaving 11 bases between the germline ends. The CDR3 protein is CASSQDPGADEQYF. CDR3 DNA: TGCGCCAGCAGCCAAGATCCAGGGGCGGACGAGCAGTACTTC.

The CDR3 is CASSQGLARSVAKNIQYF. CDR3 nucleotides: TGCGCCAGCAGCCAAGGACTAGCGCGGAGCGTAGCCAAAAACATTCAGTACTTC. The rearrangement uses TRBV4-1 and TRBJ2-4, with 8 positions matching TRBD2. CDR1 MGHRA and CDR2 YSYEKL come from the germline V gene. CDR3 size: 18 residues. Trimming removed 1 base from V and 0 bases from J; junction bases left unmatched: 8.

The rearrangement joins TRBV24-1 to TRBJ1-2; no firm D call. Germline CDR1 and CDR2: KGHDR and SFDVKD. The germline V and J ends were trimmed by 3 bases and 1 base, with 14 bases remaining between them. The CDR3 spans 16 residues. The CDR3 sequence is CATSDTTENLNYGYTF. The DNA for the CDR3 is TGTGCCACCAGTGATACTACCGAGAACCTTAACTATGGCTACACCTTC.

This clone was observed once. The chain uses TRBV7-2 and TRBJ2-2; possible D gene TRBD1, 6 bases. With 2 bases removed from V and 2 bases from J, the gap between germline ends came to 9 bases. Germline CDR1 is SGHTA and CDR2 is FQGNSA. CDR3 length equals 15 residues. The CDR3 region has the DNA TGTGCCAGCAGCTTACAGGGACAAAACACCGGGGAGCTGTTTTTT. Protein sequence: CASSLQGQNTGELFF.

CDR3: CASSQDLPGVMGRSDTQYF. The CDR3 DNA reads TGTGCCAGCAGCCAAGATCTCCCGGGGGTCATGGGGAGGTCAGATACGCAGTATTTT. The chain has TRBV3-1 (or the pseudogene TRBV3-2) and TRBJ2-3; the D gene is possibly TRBD2 (6 bases). Germline assignment: CDR1 LGHDT and CDR2 YNNKEL (reference sequence). V lost 0 bases, J lost 4 bases, and 23 bases lay in between. The CDR3 is 19 amino acids.

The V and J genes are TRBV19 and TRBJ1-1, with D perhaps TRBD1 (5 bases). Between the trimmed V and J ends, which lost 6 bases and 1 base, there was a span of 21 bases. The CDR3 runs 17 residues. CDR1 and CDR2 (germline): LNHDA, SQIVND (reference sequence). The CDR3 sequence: CASSPSAPGRGNTEAFF. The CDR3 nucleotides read TGTGCCAGTAGCCCCTCGGCACCAGGGAGAGGGAACACTGAAGCTTTCTTT.

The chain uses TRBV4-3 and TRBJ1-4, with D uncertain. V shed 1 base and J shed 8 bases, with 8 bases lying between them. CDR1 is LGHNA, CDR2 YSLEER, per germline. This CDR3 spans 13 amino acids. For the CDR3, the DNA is TGCGCCAGCAGCCAAGCTTTGGGAGAAAAACTGTTTTTT. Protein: CASSQALGEKLFF.

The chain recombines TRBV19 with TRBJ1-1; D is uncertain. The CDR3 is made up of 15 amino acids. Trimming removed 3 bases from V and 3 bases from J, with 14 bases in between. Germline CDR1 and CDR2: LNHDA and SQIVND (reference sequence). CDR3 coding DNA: TGTGCCAGTAGTATCCTCATGGGCTTCGACACTGAAGCTTTCTTT. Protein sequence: CASSILMGFDTEAFF.

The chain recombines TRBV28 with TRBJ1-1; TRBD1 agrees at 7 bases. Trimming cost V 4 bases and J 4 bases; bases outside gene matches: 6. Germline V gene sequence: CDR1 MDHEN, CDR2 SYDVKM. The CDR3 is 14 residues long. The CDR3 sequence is CASSSGQSGTEAFF. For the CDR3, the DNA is TGTGCCAGCAGTTCGGGACAGTCAGGCACTGAAGCTTTCTTT. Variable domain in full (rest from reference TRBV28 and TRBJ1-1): DVKVTQSSRYLVKRTGEKVFLECVQDMDHENMFWYRQDPGLGLRLIYFSYDVKMKEKGDIPEGYSVSREKKERFSLILESASTNQTSMYLCASSSGQSGTEAFFGQGTRLTVV.

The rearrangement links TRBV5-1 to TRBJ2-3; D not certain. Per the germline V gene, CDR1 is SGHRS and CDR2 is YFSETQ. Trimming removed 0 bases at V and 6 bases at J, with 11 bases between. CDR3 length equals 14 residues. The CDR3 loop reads CASSLAIVSDTQYF. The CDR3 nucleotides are TGCGCCAGCAGCTTGGCCATCGTGAGTGATACGCAGTATTTT.

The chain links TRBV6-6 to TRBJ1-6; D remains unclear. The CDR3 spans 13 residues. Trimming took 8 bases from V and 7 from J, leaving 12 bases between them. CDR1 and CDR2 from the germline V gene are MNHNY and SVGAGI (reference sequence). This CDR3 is CASSGEVNSPLHF. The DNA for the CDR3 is TGTGCCAGCTCTGGAGAGGTAAATTCACCCCTCCACTTT.

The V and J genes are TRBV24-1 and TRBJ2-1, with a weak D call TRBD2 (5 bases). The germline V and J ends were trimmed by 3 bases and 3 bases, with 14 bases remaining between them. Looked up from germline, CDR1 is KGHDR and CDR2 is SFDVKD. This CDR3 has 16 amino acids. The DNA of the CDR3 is TGTGCCACCAGTGATCCGAAACCGGGGAGCTACAATGAGCAGTTCTTC. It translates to CATSDPKPGSYNEQFF.

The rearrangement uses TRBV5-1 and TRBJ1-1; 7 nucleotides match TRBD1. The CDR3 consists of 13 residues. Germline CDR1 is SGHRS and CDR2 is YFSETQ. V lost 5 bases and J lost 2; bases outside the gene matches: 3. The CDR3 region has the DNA TGCGCCAGCAGGCGGGACAGAAACACTGAAGCTTTCTTT. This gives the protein CASRRDRNTEAFF.

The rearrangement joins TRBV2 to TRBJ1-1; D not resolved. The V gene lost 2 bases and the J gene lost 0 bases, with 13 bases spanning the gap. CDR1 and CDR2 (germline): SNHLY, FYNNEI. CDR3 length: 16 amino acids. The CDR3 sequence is CASSERWAPMNTEAFF. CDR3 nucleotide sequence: TGTGCCAGCAGTGAAAGGTGGGCCCCCATGAACACTGAAGCTTTCTTT.

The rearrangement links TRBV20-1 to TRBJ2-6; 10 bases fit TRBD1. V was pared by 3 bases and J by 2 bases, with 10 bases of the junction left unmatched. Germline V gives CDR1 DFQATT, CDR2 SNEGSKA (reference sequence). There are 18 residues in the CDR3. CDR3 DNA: TGCAGTGCTAGTCGTTTGGGACAGGGGATGGCTGGGGCCAACGTCCTGACTTTC. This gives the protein CSASRLGQGMAGANVLTF.

In DNA, the CDR3 is TGTGCCACCGTCTCCGGCGGCGCAGATACGCAGTATTTT. Protein sequence: CATVSGGADTQYF. The V gene is TRBV15, the J gene TRBJ2-3, with D unclear. The CDR3 totals 13 residues. Between the trimmed V and J ends, which lost 8 bases and 4 bases, there was a span of 13 bases. Germline CDR1 reads LNHNV; CDR2 reads YYDKDF (reference sequence).

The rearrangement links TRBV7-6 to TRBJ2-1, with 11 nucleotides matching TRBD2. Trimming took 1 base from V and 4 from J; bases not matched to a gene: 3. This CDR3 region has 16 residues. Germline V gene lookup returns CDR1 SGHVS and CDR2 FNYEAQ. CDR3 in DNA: TGTGCCAGCAGCTTAGAGGGGACTAGCGGTTACAATGAGCAGTTCTTC. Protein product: CASSLEGTSGYNEQFF.